Listed below are T cell receptor beta chains from one sample, sequenced in a study of blood T cell repertoires in COVID-19. Profiled with immunoSEQ multiplex PCR; TCRdb holds only in-frame clones, not every one. The sample holds roughly 100,000 clones, more than 75% seen once. The sample comprised peripheral blood. The receptors derive from a human donor in a cohort sampled during active COVID-19. Each CDR3 is given with its conserved first and last residue. The order of the fields is J gene, D gene, clone size, V gene, CDR3 protein, CDR3 DNA. A D gene is named only where the DNA matches it firmly. Size is omitted from some rows. Given values are once, few, many or a class for expanded clones.

>TRBJ2-5|NA|NA|TRBV7-9
CASSLLTVKETQYF
TGTGCCAGCAGCCTACTGACAGTTAAGGAGACCCAGTACTTC
>TRBJ2-4|NA|NA|TRBV5-4
CASRELAKNIQYF
TGTGCCAGTAGGGAGCTAGCCAAAAACATTCAGTACTTC
>TRBJ2-4|TRBD2|NA|TRBV29-1
CSVLKAGGGNIQYF
TGCAGCGTCTTAAAAGCGGGGGGCGGAAACATTCAGTACTTC
>TRBJ2-1|NA|few|TRBV3-1/TRBV3-2
CASSTDYEQFF
TGTGCCAGCAGCACAGATTATGAGCAGTTCTTC
>TRBJ2-7|TRBD1|NA|TRBV7-2
CASSPISGQGYEQYF
TGTGCCAGCAGCCCTATCTCGGGACAGGGCTACGAGCAGTACTTC
>TRBJ1-2|TRBD1|NA|TRBV12-3/TRBV12-4
CASSLRQGLGYTF
TGTGCCAGCAGTTTACGACAGGGGCTAGGCTACACCTTC
>TRBJ1-4|NA|NA|TRBV28
CASSTIGATNEKLFF
TGTGCCAGCAGTACTATCGGAGCAACTAATGAAAAACTGTTTTTT
>TRBJ1-4|TRBD1|NA|TRBV24-1
CATSDLRGGQGRSAEKLFF
TGTGCCACCAGTGATTTGCGGGGGGGACAGGGGCGTTCGGCGGAAAAACTGTTTTTT
>TRBJ2-2|TRBD1|few|TRBV6-5
CASRGTGATGELFF
TGTGCCAGCCGCGGGACAGGGGCCACCGGGGAGCTGTTTTTT
>TRBJ2-3|NA|NA|TRBV4-3
CASSQDLVPSADTQYF
TGCGCCAGCAGCCAAGATCTCGTACCTTCAGCGGATACGCAGTATTTT
>TRBJ2-1|NA|NA|TRBV7-9
CASSLEAGLYNEQFF
TGTGCCAGCAGCCTCGAGGCAGGGCTCTACAATGAGCAGTTCTTC
>TRBJ1-1|NA|NA|TRBV7-6
CASSLAGAGTEAFF
TGTGCCAGCAGCCTCGCGGGGGCGGGAACTGAAGCTTTCTTT
>TRBJ2-7|TRBD1|NA|TRBV15
CATSRDNLGQGTYEQYF
TGTGCCACCAGCAGAGACAACTTGGGACAGGGTACCTACGAGCAGTACTTC
>TRBJ2-5|TRBD2|NA|TRBV18
CASSPPPSGWTQYF
TGTGCCAGCTCACCACCACCTAGCGGGTGGACCCAGTACTTC
>TRBJ2-7|TRBD1|NA|TRBV6-5
CASSQWAGTGGEQYF
TGTGCCAGCAGCCAGTGGGCCGGGACAGGGGGCGAGCAGTACTTC
>TRBJ1-1|NA|few|TRBV9
CASSDQGQLNTEAFF
TGTGCCAGCAGCGACCAAGGACAGTTGAACACTGAAGCTTTCTTT
>TRBJ2-7|TRBD1|NA|TRBV6-6
CASSSLQGTYEQYF
TGTGCCAGCAGTTCCCTACAGGGGACCTACGAGCAGTACTTC
>TRBJ1-2|NA|NA|TRBV19
CASSIVQGYRIYGYTF
TGTGCCAGTAGTATAGTACAGGGCTACAGAATCTATGGCTACACCTTC